This T cell receptor beta chain was captured in a study of diagnostic markers for celiac disease. The germline V gene has CDR1 MNHEY and CDR2 SMNVEV (reference sequence). The CDR3 is made up of 15 amino acids. By frequency, this clonotype registers large. TCRdb re-called the reads; every CDR3 protein appears as one record, without DNA. The sample has 340 or so distinct CDR3 sequences. The sequenced sample consisted of either unsorted cells or a sorted T cell fraction (not recorded which). This receptor was obtained from a human donor. This table probably holds off-target reads from a library built for another chain. The chain has TRBV27 and TRBJ2-7; as DNA is missing, the TRBD1 call by TCRdb cannot be tested. The CDR3 sequence is CASSLKTGGFYEQYF.